This TCR beta chain was observed in a study of shared clonotypes between healthy human individuals. Whole-study results and caveats: What rarefaction showed was incomplete sorted-subset sequencing despite large depth.

V lost 4 bases and J 0 bases, leaving 9 bases between the germline ends. The CDR3 is 13 residues long. Per the germline V gene, CDR1 is GTSNPN and CDR2 is SVGIG (reference sequence). Sorted-subset replicate PCR reactions contained about 200 ng DNA, corresponding to some 29,000 T cell genomes. Generated by immunoSEQ multiplex PCR, the TCRdb table keeps only in-frame clones and is missing some. The table includes 800,000 to 1,200,000 clones, 75% to 85% detected once. This clone occurred a few times. Its antigen is unidentified. The TCR originated in a man younger than 35 in good health. Some clones in this sample may be carry-over from other donors' samples. Sequencing input: memory CD4+ T cells from PBMCs. Subset given: CD45RA-negative fraction. This chain connects TRBV30 to TRBJ1-1; no clear D gene. The CDR3 loop reads CAWTRDLNTEAFF. The CDR3 nucleotides read TGTGCCTGGACCCGGGATCTGAACACTGAAGCTTTCTTT.